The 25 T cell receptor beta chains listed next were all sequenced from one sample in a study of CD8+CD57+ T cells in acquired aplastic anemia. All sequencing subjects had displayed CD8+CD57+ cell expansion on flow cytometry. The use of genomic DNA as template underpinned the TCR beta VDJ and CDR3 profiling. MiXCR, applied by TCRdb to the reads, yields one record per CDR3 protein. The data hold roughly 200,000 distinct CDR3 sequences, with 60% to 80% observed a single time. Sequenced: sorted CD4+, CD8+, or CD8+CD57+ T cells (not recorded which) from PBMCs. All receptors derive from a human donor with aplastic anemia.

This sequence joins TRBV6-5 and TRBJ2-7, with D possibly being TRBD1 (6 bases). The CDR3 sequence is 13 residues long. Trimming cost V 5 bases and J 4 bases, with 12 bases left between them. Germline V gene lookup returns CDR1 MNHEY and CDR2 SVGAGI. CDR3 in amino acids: CASSEGDKYEQYF. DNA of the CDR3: TGTGCCAGCAGTGAAGGGGACAAGTACGAGCAGTACTTC.

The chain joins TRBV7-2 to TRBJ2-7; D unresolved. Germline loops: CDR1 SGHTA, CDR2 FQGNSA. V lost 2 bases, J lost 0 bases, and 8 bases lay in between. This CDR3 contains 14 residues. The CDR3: CASSLRPASYEQYF. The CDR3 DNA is TGTGCCAGCAGCTTAAGACCCGCCTCCTACGAGCAGTACTTC.

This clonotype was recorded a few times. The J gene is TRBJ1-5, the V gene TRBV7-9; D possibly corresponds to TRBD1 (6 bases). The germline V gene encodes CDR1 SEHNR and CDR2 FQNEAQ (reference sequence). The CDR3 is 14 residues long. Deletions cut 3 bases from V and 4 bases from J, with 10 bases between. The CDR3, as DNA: TGTGCCAGCAGCTTTGACCAGGGGAATCAGCCCCAGCATTTT. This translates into CASSFDQGNQPQHF.

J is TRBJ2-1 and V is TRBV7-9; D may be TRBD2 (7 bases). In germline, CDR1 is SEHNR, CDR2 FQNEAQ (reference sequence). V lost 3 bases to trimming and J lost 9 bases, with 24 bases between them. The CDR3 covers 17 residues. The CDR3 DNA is TGTGCCAGCAGCTTCCGGGACTTGGCGGGGGCGGGTGGTGAGCAGTTCTTC. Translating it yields CASSFRDLAGAGGEQFF.

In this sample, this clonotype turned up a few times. The CDR3 sequence is CASSEPGGTDTQYF. The DNA of the CDR3 is TGCGCCAGCAGTGAGCCCGGGGGCACAGATACGCAGTATTTT. J is TRBJ2-3 and V is TRBV10-1, with a possible D match to TRBD2 (5 bases). The ends were cut back, 2 bases at V and 1 base at J, with 7 bases in the middle. The length of the CDR3 is 14 residues. Germline V CDR1 and CDR2: WNHNN, SYGVQD (reference sequence).

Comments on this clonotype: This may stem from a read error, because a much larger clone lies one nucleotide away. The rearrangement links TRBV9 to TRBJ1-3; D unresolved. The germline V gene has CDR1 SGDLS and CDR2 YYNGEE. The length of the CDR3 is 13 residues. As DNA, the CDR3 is TGTGCCAGCAGCCAAGTTAATCGAAACGCCATATATTTT. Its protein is CASSQVNRNAIYF.

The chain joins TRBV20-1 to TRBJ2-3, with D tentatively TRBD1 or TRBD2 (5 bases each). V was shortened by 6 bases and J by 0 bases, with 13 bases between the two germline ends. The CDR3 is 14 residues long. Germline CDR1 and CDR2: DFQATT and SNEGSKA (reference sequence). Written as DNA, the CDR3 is TGCAGTGCAAGTCCGGGGCCCAGCACAGATACGCAGTATTTT. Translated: CSASPGPSTDTQYF.

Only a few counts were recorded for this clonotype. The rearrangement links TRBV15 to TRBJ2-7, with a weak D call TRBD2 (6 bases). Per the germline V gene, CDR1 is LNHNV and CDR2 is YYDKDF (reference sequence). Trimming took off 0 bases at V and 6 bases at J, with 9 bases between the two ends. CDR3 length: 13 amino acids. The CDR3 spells CATSRDLEGEQYF. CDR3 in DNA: TGTGCCACCAGCAGAGATCTGGAGGGCGAGCAGTACTTC.

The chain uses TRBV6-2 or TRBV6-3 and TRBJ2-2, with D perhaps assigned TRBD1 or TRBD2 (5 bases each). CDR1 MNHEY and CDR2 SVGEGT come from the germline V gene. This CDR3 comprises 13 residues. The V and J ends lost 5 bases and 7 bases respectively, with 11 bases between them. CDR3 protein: CASSPRGVGELFF. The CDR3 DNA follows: TGTGCCAGCAGTCCCCGAGGGGTCGGGGAGCTGTTTTTT.

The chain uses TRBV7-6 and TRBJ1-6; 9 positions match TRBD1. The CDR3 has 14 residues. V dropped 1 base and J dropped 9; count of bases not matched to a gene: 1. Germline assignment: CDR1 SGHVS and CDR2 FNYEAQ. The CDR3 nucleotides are TGTGCCAGCAGCTTAGGACAGGGGGTTTCACCCCTCCACTTT. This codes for CASSLGQGVSPLHF.

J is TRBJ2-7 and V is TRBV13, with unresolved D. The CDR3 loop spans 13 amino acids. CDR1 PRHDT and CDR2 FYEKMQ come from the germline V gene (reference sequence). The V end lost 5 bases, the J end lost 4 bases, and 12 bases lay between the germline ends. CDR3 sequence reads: CASSPGPPYEQYF. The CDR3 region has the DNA TGTGCCAGCAGCCCGGGTCCTCCTTACGAGCAGTACTTC.

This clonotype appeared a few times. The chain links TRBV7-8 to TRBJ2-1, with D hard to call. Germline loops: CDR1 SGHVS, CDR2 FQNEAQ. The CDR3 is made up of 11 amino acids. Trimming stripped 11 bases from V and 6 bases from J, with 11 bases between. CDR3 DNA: TGTGCCTCATCCCTACGCAATGAGCAGTTCTTC. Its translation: CASSLRNEQFF.

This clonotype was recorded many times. The CDR3 DNA sequence: TGCAGTGCTAACCCCTGGACAGGGAGTAGTACTGAAGCTTTCTTT. Protein: CSANPWTGSSTEAFF. This chain joins TRBV20-1 and TRBJ1-1; TRBD1 aligns across 8 bases. J was trimmed by 5 bases and V by 4 bases; bases with no gene match: 12. Germline-derived CDR1 and CDR2 are DFQATT and SNEGSKA (reference sequence). The CDR3 contains 15 residues.

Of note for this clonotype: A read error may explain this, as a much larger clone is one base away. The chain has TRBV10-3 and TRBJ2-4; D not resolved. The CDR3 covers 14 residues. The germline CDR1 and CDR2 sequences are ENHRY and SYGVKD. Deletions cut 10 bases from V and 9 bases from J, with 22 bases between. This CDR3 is CASGDVGPLAIQYF. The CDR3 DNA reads TGTGCCAGCGGTGACGTCGGACCCTTGGCCATTCAGTACTTC.

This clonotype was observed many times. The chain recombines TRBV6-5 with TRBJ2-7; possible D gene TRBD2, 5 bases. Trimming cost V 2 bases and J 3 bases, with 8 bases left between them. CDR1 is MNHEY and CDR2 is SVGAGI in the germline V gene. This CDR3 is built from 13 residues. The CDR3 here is CASSYNEGYEQYF. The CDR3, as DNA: TGTGCCAGCAGTTACAATGAGGGCTACGAGCAGTACTTC.

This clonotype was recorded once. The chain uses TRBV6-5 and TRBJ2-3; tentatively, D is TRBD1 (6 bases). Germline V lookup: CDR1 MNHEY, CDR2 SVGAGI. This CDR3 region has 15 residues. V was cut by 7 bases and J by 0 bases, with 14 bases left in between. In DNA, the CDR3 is TGTGCCAGCACCGGGACAAATGGGAGCACAGATACGCAGTATTTT. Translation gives CASTGTNGSTDTQYF.

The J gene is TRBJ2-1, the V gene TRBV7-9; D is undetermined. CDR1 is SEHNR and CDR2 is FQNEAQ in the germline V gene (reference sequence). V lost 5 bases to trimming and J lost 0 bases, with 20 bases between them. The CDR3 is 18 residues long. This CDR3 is CASSPGRAERVSYNEQFF. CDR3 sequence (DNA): TGTGCCAGCAGCCCGGGTAGGGCGGAAAGGGTCTCCTACAATGAGCAGTTCTTC. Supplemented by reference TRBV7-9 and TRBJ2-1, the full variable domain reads DTGVSQNPRHKITKRGQNVTFRCDPISEHNRLYWYRQTLGQGPEFLTYFQNEAQLEKSRLLSDRFSAERPKGSFSTLEIQRTEQGDSAMYLCASSPGRAERVSYNEQFFGPGTRLTVL.

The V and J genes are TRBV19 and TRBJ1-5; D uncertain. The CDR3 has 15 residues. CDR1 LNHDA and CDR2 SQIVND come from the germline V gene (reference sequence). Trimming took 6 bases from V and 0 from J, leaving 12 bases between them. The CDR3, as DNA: TGTGCCAGTAGCCAAGGGAGGTCTAGCAATCAGCCCCAGCATTTT. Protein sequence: CASSQGRSSNQPQHF.

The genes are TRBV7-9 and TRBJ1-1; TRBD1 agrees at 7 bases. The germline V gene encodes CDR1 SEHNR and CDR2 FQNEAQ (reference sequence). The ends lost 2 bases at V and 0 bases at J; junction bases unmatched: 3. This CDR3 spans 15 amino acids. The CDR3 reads CASSLLGQVNTEAFF. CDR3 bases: TGTGCCAGCAGCTTATTAGGACAGGTGAACACTGAAGCTTTCTTT.

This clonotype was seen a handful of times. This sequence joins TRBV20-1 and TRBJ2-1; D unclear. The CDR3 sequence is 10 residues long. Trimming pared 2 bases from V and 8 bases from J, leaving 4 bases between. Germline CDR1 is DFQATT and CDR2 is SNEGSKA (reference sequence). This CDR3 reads CSARRDEQFF. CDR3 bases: TGCAGTGCTAGAAGAGATGAGCAGTTCTTC.

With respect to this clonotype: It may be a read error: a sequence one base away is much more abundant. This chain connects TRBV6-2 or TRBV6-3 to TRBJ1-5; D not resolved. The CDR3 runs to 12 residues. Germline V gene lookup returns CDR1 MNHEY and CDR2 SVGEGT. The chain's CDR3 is CAGSYELQPQHF. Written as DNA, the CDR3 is TGTGCCGGCAGCTACGAGCTTCAGCCCCAGCATTTT.

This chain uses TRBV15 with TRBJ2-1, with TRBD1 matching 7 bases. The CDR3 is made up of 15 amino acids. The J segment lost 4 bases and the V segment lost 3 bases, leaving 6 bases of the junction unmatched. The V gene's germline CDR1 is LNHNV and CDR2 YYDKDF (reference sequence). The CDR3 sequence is CATSSPTGYYNEQFF. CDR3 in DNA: TGTGCCACCAGCAGCCCGACAGGGTATTACAATGAGCAGTTCTTC.

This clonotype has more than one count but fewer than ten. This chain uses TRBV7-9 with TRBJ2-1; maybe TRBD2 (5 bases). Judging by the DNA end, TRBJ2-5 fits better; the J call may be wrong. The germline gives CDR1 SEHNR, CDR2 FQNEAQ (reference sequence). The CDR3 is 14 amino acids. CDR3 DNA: TGTGCCAGCAGCTCCCTGTCGGGGCAAGAGACCCAGTACTTC. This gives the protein CASSSLSGQETQYF.

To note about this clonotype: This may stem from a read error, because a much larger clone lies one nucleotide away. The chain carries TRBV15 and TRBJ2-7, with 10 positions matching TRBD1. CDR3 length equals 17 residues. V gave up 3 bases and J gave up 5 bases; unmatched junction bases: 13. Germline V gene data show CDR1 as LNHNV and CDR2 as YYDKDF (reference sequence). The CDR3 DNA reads TGTGCCACCAGCAGCTCCAGGTCGGGACAGGGGATCCACGAGCAGTACTTC. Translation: CATSSSRSGQGIHEQYF. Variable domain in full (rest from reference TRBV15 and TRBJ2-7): DAMVIQNPRYQVTQFGKPVTLSCSQTLNHNVMYWYQQKSSQAPKLLFHYYDKDFNNEADTPDNFQSRRPNTSFCFLDIRSPGLGDTAMYLCATSSSRSGQGIHEQYFGPGTRLTVT.

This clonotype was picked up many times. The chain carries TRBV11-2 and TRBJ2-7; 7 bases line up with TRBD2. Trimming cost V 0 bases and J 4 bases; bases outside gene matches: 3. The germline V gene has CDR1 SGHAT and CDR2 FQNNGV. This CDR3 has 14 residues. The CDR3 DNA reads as TGTGCCAGCAGCTTAGATTCGGGGGGTTACGAGCAGTACTTC. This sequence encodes CASSLDSGGYEQYF.